The entry that follows covers one T cell receptor beta chain sequence. Its antigen has not been determined. One base away there is no much larger clone; base qualities are not given. The data stem from a study of OX40 agonist ivuxolimab in advanced cancers. Notes on the research overall: Ivuxolimab, which targeted the costimulatory receptor OX40 (CD134), was an agonistic, fully human IgG2 monoclonal antibody. The purpose of peripheral TCRbeta sequencing was to test whether ivuxolimab changed TCR sequence diversity and led to clonal T-cell expansion. The monotherapy dose-escalation portion (N of about 49 patients) of the phase I ivuxolimab trial is reported in the paper. Patients were allowed to have had prior anti-PD-1, anti-PD-L1 or anti-CTLA-4 therapy, and approximately 41% of the dose-escalation patients had previously received checkpoint inhibitors. Three dose-escalation patients achieved partial responses, one with hepatocellular carcinoma and two with cutaneous melanoma. Intravenous ivuxolimab was administered to patients every 2 weeks at six dose levels: 0.01, 0.1, 0.3, 1.5, 3 and 10 mg/kg. In the dose-escalation cohort, 82.7% of patients were male, and the mean age was around 60 years, with a range of about 23 to 85. Of the roughly 50 dose-escalation patients, hepatocellular carcinoma was present in approximately 20, melanoma in roughly 15, renal cell carcinoma in 9 and head and neck cancer in 9. Here is what the overall study found, with its caveats: After ivuxolimab, expanded clones were on average more numerous among CD8+ T cells than among CD4+ T cells. At doses of 0.1 to 3.0 mg/kg, clonal expansion of both CD4+ and CD8+ blood T cells was observed from baseline to week 6. Partial responders in the 0.1-3.0 mg/kg groups had among the lowest normalized peripheral clonal expansion, especially among CD8+ T cells. Antigen specificity was not determined for the clonally expanded peripheral T cells. Low levels of normalized T-cell clonal expansion were also seen in some patients who did not respond.

Patients with autoimmune disease history or receiving systemic immunosuppression were excluded from the trial. Peripheral blood for TCR sequencing was collected from all dose cohorts at baseline, on cycle 4 day 1, and on cycle 7 day 1. Samples came from an open-label, multicenter, first-in-human phase I dose-escalation trial of ivuxolimab. Adults with locally advanced or metastatic melanoma, renal cell carcinoma, hepatocellular carcinoma or head and neck squamous cell carcinoma were enrolled in the trial. Before TCR sequencing, CD4+ T cells and CD8+ T cells from peripheral blood were sorted into separate populations. The CDR3 numbers 14 residues from cysteine through phenylalanine. The DNA shown is the 42-base CDR3, in frame from base 1. Trimming removed 0 bases from V and 4 bases from J, leaving 10 bases between the germline ends. CDR1 and CDR2 are drawn from the germline V gene (reference sequence): SGHNT, YYREEE.

Genomic DNA was extracted from sorted cells for sequencing of the TCRbeta CDR3 region. TCRbeta CDR3 regions were sequenced using the immunoSEQ Assay. TCRdb mirrors the immuneACCESS table, restricted to in-frame sequences. Some clones are absent from its copies; in checked studies, under half trace to an unresolved V gene, and the reason for the others is unknown. This sample is represented by some 87,000 clones; around nine tenths of them were singletons. The ten top clones hold approximately 0.39% of the sample. The rearrangement combines TRBV5-4 with TRBJ1-1; the D gene cannot be resolved reliably. This TCR derives from an adult with an advanced solid tumor such as melanoma, head and neck, liver or kidney cancer. This specimen consisted of CD4+ or CD8+ T cells sorted from blood, obtained in a trial of the OX40 agonist ivuxolimab. The nucleotide sequence reads TGTGCCAGCAGCTTGGGGGAAACCGGCACTGAAGCTTTCTTT. This codes for CASSLGETGTEAFF.